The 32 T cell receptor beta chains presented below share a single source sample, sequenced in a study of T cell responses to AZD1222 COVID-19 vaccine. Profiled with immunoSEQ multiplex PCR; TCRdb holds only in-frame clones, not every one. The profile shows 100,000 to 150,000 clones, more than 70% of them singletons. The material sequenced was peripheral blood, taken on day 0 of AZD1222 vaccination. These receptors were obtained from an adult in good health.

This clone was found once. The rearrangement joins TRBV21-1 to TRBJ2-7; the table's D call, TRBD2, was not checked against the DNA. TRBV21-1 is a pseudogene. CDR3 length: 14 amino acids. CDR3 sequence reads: CASSKFAGSYEQYF. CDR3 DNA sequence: TGTGCCAGCAGCAAATTTGCGGGGTCCTACGAGCAGTACTTC.

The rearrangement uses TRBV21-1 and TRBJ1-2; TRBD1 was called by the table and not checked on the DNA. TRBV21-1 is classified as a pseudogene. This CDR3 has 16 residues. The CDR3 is CASSWTVSPIDYGYTF. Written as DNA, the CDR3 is TGTGCCAGCAGCTGGACAGTATCGCCCATTGACTATGGCTACACCTTC.

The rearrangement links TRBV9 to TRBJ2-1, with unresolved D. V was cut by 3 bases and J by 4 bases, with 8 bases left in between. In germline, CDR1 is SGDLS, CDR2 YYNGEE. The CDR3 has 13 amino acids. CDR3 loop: CASSDGIYNEQFF. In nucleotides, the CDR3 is TGTGCCAGCAGCGACGGTATTTACAATGAGCAGTTCTTC.

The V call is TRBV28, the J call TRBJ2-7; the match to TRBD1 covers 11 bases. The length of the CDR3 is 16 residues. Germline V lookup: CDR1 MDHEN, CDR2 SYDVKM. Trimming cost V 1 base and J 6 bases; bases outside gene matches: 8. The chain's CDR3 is CASSLSGTGGRGEQYF. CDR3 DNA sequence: TGTGCCAGCAGTTTATCCGGGACAGGGGGAAGGGGCGAGCAGTACTTC. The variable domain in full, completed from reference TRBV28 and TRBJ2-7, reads DVKVTQSSRYLVKRTGEKVFLECVQDMDHENMFWYRQDPGLGLRLIYFSYDVKMKEKGDIPEGYSVSREKKERFSLILESASTNQTSMYLCASSLSGTGGRGEQYFGPGTRLTVT.

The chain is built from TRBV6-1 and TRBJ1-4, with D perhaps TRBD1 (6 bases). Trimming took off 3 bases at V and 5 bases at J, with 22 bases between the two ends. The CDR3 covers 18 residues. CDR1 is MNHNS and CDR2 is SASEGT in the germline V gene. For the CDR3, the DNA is TGTGCCAGCAGTGAGTGGGCCAGGGGCCCCCGTCTGAATGAAAAACTGTTTTTT. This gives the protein CASSEWARGPRLNEKLFF.

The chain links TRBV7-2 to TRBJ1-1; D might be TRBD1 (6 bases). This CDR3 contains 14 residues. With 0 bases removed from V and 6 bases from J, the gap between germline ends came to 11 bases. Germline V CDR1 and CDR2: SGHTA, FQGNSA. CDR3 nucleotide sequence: TGTGCCAGCAGCTTAGCTGGGGGCCTCGCTGAAGCTTTCTTT. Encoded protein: CASSLAGGLAEAFF.

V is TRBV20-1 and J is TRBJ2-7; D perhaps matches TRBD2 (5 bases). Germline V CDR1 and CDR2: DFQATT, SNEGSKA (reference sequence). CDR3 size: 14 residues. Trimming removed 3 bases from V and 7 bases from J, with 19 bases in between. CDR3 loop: CSASVGDISTEQYF. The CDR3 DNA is TGCAGTGCTAGTGTCGGGGATATAAGCACGGAGCAGTACTTC.

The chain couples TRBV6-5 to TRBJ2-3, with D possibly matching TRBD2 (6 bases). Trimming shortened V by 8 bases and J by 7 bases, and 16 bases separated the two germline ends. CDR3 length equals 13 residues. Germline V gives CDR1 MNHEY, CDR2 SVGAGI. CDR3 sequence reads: CASGTPGGNTQYF. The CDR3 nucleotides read TGTGCCAGCGGTACGCCCGGGGGAAATACGCAGTATTTT.

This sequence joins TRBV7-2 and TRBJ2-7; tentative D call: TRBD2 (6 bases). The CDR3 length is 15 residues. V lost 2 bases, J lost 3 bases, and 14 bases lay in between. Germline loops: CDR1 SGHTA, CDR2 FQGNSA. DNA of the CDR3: TGTGCCAGCAGCTTAAGTTTATGGGGAGGCTACGAGCAGTACTTC. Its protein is CASSLSLWGGYEQYF.

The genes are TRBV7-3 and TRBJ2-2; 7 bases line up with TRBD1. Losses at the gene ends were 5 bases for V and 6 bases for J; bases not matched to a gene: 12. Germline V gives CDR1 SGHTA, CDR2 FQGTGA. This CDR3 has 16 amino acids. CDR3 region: CASSTRTGLDPGELFF. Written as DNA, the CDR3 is TGTGCCAGCAGCACCCGGACAGGATTGGATCCCGGGGAGCTGTTTTTT.

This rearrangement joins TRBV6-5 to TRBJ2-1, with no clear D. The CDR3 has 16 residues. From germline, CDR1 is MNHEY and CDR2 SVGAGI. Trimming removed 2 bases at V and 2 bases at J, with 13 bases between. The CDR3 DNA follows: TGTGCCAGCAGTTACCGGCAACTTCATACCTACAATGAGCAGTTCTTC. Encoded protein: CASSYRQLHTYNEQFF.

The CDR3 loop reads CASSLGTGWTEAFF. CDR3 bases: TGTGCCAGCAGCCTAGGGACAGGCTGGACTGAAGCTTTCTTT. The rearrangement uses TRBV5-5 and TRBJ1-1; 8 bases agree with TRBD1. CDR3 length: 14 residues. The germline gives CDR1 SGHKS, CDR2 YYEKEE (reference sequence). V was clipped by 4 bases and J by 5 bases; unmatched bases: 7.

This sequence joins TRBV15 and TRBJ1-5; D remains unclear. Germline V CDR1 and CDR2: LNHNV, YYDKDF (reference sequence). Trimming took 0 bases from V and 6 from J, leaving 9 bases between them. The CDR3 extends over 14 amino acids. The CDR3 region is CATSREFVSQPQHF. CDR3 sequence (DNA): TGTGCCACCAGCAGAGAGTTTGTAAGTCAGCCCCAGCATTTT.

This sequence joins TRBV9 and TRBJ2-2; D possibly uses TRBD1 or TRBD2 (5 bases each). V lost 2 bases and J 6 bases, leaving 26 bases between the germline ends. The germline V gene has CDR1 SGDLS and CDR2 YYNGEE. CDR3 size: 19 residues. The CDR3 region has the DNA TGTGCCAGCAGCGTCCGAGCGACGTCTAGGGGACGTCAACCCGGGGAGCTGTTTTTT. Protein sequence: CASSVRATSRGRQPGELFF.

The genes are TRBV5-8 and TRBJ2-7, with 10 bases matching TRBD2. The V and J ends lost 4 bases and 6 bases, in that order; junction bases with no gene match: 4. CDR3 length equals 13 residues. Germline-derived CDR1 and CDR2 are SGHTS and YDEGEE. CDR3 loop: CASSGGLAAEQYF. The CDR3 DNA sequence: TGTGCCAGCAGCGGTGGACTAGCGGCCGAGCAGTACTTC.

The CDR3 bases are TGTGCCAGTAGTACCCAACAGGGGGGATGGACTGAAGCTTTCTTT. Translation gives CASSTQQGGWTEAFF. V gene TRBV19 combines with J gene TRBJ1-1; 8 nucleotides match TRBD1. Germline trimming cut 4 bases from V and 5 bases from J; bases unmatched to any gene: 9. The germline V gene encodes CDR1 LNHDA and CDR2 SQIVND (reference sequence). The CDR3 length is 15 residues.

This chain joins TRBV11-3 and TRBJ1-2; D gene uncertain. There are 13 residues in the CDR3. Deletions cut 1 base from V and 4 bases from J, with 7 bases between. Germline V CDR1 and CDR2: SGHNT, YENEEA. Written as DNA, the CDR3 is TGTGCCAGCAGCTTAGGCGGGCCCTATGGCTACACCTTC. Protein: CASSLGGPYGYTF. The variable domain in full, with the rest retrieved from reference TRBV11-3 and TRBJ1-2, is EAGVVQSPRYKIIEKKQPVAFWCNPISGHNTLYWYLQNLGQGPELLIRYENEEAVDDSQLPKDRFSAERLKGVDSTLKIQPAELGDSAVYLCASSLGGPYGYTFGSGTRLTVV.

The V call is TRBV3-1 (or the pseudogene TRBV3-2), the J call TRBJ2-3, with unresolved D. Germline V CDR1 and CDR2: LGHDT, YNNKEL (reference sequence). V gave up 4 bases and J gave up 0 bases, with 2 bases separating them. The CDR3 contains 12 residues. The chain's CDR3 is CASSPSTDTQYF. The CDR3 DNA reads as TGTGCCAGCAGCCCAAGCACAGATACGCAGTATTTT.

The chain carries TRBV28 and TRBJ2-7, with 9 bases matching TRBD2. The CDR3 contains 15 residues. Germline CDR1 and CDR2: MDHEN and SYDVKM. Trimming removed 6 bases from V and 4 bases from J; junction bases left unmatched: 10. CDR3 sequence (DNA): TGTGCCAGCAGCCCTAAAAGCGGGAGGTGGTACGAGCAGTACTTC. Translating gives CASSPKSGRWYEQYF.

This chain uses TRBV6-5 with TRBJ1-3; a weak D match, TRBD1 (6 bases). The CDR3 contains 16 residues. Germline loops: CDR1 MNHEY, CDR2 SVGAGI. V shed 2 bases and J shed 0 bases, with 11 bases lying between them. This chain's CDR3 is CASSYHPQGSGNTIYF. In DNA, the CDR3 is TGTGCCAGCAGTTACCACCCACAGGGCTCTGGAAACACCATATATTTT.

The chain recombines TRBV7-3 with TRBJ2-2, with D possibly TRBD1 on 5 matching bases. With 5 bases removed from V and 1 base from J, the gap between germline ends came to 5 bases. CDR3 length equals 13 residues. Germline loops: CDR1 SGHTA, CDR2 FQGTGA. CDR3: CASSRGNTGELFF. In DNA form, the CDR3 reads TGTGCCAGCAGCAGGGGGAACACCGGGGAGCTGTTTTTT.

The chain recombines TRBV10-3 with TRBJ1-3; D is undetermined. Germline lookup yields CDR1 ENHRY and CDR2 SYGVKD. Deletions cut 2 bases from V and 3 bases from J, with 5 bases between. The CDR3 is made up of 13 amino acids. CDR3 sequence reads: CAISEGGGNTIYF. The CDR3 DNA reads TGTGCCATCAGTGAGGGCGGTGGAAACACCATATATTTT.

CDR3 in DNA: TGTGCCAGCAGCCCGGGACTAGCGGGAGTGGGGGTCGCTGGGGAGCTGTTTTTT. It specifies CASSPGLAGVGVAGELFF. This chain connects TRBV5-8 to TRBJ2-2, with TRBD2 matching 14 bases. The CDR3 contains 18 residues. Per germline, CDR1 SGHTS and CDR2 YDEGEE. V shed 4 bases and J 8 bases; nucleotides not matched to a gene: 13.

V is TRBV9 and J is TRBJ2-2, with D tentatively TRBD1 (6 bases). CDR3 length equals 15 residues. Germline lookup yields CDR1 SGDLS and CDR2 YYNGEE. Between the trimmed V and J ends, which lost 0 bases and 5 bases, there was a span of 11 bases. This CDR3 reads CASSVVGAGTGELFF. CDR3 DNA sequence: TGTGCCAGCAGCGTAGTGGGGGCTGGGACCGGGGAGCTGTTTTTT.

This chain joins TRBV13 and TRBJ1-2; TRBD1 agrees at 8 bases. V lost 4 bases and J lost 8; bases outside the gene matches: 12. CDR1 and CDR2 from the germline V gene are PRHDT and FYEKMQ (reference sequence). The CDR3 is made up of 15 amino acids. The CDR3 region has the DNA TGTGCCAGCAGCTCTAATAACAGGGGGTTGAGGGGCTACACCTTC. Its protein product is CASSSNNRGLRGYTF.

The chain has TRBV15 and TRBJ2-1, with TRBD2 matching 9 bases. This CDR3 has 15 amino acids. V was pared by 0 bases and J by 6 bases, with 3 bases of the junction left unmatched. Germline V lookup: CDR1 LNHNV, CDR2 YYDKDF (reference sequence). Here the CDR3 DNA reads TGTGCCACCAGCAGAGATCGGGGACTAGCCAATGAGCAGTTCTTC. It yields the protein CATSRDRGLANEQFF.

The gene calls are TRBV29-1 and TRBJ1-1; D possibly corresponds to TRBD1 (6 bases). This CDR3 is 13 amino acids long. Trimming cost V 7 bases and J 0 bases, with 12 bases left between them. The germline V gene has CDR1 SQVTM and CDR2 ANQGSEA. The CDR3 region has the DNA TGCAGCGCCCATAGGGGGGTGAACACTGAAGCTTTCTTT. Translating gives CSAHRGVNTEAFF.

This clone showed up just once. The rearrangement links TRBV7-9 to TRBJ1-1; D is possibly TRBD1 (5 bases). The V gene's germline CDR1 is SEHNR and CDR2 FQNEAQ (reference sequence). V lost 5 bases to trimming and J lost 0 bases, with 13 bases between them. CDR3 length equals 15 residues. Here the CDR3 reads CASSGTDYLNTEAFF. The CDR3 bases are TGTGCCAGCAGCGGGACGGACTACCTGAACACTGAAGCTTTCTTT.

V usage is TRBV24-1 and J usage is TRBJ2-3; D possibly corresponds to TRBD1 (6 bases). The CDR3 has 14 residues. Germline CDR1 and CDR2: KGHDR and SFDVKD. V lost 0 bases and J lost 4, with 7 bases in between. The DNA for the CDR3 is TGTGCCACCAGTGATTTGCCAGGGGCAGATACGCAGTATTTT. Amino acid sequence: CATSDLPGADTQYF.

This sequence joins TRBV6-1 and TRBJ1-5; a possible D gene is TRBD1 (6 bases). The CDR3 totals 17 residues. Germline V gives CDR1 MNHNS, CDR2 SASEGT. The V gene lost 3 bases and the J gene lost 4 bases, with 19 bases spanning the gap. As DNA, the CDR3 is TGTGCCAGCAGTGAGTGGGGGGGGCAGAGCCTTAATCAGCCCCAGCATTTT. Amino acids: CASSEWGGQSLNQPQHF.

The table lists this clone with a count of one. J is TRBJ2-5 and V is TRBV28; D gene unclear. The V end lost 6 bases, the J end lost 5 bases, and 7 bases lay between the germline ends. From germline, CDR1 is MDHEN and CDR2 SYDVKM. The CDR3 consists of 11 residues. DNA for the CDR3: TGTGCCAGCAGCCTTTATGAGACCCAGTACTTC. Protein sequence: CASSLYETQYF.

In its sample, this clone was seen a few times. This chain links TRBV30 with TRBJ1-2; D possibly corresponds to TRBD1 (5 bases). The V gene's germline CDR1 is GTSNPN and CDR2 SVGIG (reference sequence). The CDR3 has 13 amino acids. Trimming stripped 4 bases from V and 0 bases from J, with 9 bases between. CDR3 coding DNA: TGTGCCTGGAACAGGCTAGCTAACTATGGCTACACCTTC. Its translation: CAWNRLANYGYTF.